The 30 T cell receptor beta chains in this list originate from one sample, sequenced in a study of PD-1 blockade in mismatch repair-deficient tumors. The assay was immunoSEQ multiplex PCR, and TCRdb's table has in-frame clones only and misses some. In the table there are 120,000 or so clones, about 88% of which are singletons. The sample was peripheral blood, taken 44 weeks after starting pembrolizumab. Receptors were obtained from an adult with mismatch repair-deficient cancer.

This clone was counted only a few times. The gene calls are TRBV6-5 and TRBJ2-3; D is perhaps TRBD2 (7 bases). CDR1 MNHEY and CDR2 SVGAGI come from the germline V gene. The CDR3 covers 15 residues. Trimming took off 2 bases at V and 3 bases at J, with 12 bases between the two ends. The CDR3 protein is CASSYHREGTDTQYF. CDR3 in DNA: TGTGCCAGCAGTTACCACAGGGAGGGAACAGATACGCAGTATTTT.

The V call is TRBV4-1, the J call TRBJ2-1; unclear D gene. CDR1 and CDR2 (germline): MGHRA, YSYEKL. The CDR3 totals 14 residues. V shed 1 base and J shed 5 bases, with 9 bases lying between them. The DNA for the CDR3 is TGCGCCAGCAGCCAAGTAGACTCTAACAATGAGCAGTTCTTC. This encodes CASSQVDSNNEQFF.

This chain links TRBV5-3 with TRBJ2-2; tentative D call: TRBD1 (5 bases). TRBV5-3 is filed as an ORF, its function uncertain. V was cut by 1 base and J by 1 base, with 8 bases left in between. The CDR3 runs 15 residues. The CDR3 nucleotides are TGTGCCAGAAGCTTGAGGCAGGGGAACACCGGGGAGCTGTTTTTT. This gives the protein CARSLRQGNTGELFF.

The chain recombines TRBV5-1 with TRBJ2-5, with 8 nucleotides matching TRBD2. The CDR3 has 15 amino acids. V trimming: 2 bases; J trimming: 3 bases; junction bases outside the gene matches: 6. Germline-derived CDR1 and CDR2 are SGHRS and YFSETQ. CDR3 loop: CASSFPEAGEETQYF. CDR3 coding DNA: TGCGCCAGCAGCTTCCCCGAAGCGGGAGAAGAGACCCAGTACTTC.

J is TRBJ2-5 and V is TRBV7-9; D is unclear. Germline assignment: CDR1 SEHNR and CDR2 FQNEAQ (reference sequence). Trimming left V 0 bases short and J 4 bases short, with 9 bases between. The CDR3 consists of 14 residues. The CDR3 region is CASSLAPFPETQYF. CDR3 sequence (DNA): TGTGCCAGCAGCTTAGCGCCTTTCCCAGAGACCCAGTACTTC.

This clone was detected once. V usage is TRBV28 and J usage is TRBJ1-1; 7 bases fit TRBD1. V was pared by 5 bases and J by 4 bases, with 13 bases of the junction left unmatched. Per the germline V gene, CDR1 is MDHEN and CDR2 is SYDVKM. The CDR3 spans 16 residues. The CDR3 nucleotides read TGTGCCAGCAGTCACACCGTGACAGGGCCGGGCACTGAAGCTTTCTTT. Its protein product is CASSHTVTGPGTEAFF. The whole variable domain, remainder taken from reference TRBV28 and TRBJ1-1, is DVKVTQSSRYLVKRTGEKVFLECVQDMDHENMFWYRQDPGLGLRLIYFSYDVKMKEKGDIPEGYSVSREKKERFSLILESASTNQTSMYLCASSHTVTGPGTEAFFGQGTRLTVV.

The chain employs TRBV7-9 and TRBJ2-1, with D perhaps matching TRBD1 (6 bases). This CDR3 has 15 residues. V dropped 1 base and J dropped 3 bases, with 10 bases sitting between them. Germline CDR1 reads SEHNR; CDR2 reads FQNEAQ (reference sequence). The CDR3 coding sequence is TGTGCCAGCAGCTTAGTGGCAGGGGTCTACAATGAGCAGTTCTTC. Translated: CASSLVAGVYNEQFF.

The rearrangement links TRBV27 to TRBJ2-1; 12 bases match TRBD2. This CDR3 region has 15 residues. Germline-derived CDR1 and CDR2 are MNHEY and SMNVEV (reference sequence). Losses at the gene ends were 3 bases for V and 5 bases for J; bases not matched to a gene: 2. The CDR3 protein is CASSFRLAGDNEQFF. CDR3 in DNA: TGTGCCAGCAGTTTCCGACTAGCGGGGGACAATGAGCAGTTCTTC.

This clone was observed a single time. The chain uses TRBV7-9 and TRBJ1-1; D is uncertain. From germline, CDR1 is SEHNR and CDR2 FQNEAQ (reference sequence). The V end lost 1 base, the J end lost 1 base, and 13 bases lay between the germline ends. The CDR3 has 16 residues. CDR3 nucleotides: TGTGCCAGCAGCTTAGGGGGTGGCACCCCGAACACTGAAGCTTTCTTT. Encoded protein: CASSLGGGTPNTEAFF.

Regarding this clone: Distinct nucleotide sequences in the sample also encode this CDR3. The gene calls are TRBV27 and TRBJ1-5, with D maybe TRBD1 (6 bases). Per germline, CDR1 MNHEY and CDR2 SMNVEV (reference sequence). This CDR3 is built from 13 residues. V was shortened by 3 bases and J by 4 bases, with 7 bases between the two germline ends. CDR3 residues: CASSLGQNQPQHF. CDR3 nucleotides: TGTGCCAGCAGTTTGGGACAAAATCAGCCCCAGCATTTT.

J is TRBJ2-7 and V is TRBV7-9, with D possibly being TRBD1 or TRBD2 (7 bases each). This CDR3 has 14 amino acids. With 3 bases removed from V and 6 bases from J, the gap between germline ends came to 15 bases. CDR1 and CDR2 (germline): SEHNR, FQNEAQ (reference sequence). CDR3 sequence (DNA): TGTGCCAGCAGCTTTTTCCTCAGGGGGGGCGAGCAGTACTTC. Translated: CASSFFLRGGEQYF.

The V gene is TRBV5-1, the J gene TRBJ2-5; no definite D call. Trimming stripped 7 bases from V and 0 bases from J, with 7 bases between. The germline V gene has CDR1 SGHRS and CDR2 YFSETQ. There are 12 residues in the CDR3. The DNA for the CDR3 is TGCGCCAGCTCTATATACCAAGAGACCCAGTACTTC. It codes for CASSIYQETQYF.

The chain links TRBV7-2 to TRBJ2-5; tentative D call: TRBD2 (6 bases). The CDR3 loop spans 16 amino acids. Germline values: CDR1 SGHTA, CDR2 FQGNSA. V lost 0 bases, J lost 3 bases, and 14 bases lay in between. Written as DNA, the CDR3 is TGTGCCAGCAGCTTAGCCAATGCAGGGAGGAAAGAGACCCAGTACTTC. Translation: CASSLANAGRKETQYF.

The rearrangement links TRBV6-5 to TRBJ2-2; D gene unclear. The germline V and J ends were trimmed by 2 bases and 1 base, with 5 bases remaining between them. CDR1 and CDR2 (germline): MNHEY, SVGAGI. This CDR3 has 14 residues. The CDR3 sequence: CASSYGLNTGELFF. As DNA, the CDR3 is TGTGCCAGCAGTTACGGGCTGAACACCGGGGAGCTGTTTTTT.

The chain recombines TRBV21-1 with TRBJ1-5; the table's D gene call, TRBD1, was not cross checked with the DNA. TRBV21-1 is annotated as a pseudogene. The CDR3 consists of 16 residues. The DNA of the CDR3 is TGTGCCAGCAGCAAAGAGGAGTGGGGCGGCGGTCAGCCCCAGCATTTT. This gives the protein CASSKEEWGGGQPQHF.

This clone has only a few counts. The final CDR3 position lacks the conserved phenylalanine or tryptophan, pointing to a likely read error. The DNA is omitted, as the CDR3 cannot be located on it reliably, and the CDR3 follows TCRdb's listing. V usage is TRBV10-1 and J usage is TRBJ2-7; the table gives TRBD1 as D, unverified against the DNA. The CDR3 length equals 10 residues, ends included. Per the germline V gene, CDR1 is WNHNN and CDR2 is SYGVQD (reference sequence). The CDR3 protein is CASSEWGRAP.

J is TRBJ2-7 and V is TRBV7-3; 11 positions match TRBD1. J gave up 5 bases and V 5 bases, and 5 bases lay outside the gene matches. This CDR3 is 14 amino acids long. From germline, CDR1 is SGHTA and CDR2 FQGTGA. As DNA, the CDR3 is TGTGCCAGCAGCAGGACAGGGGGCGCCGACGAGCAGTACTTC. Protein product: CASSRTGGADEQYF.

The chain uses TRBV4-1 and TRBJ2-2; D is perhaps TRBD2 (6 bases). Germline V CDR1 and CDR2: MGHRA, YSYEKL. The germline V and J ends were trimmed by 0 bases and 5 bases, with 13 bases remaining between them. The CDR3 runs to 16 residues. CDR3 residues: CASSQDGSGVTGELFF. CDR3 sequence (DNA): TGCGCCAGCAGCCAAGATGGTTCGGGGGTTACCGGGGAGCTGTTTTTT.

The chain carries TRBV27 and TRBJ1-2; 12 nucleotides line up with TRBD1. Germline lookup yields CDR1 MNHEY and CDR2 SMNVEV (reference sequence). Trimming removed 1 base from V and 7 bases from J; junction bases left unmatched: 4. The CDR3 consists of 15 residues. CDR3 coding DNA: TGTGCCAGCAGTTTATGGGGACAGGGGGCTGGTGGCTACACCTTC. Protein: CASSLWGQGAGGYTF.

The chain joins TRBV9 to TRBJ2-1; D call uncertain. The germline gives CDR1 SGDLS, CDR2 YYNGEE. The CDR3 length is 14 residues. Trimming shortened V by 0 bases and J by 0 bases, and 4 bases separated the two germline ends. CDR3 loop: CASSVVDSYNEQFF. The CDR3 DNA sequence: TGTGCCAGCAGCGTAGTGGACTCCTACAATGAGCAGTTCTTC.

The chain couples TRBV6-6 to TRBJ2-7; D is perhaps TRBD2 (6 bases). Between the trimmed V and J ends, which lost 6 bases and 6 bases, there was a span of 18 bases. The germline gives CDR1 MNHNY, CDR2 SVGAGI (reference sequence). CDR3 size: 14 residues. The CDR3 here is CASRAPEGRAEQYF. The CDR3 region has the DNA TGTGCCAGCAGAGCCCCGGAGGGCCGCGCCGAGCAGTACTTC.

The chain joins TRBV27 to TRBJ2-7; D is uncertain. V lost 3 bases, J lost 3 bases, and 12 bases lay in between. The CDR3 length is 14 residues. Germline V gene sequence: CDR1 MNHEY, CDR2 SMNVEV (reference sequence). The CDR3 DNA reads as TGTGCCAGCAGTTTTGGGGTGCGACTCTACGAGCAGTACTTC. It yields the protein CASSFGVRLYEQYF.

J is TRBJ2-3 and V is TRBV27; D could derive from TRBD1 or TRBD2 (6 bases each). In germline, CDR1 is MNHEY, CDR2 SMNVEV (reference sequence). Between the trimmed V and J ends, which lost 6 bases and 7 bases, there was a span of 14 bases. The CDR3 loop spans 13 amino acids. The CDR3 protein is CASSTTGRHTQYF. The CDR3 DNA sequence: TGTGCCAGCAGCACTACAGGGAGGCATACGCAGTATTTT.

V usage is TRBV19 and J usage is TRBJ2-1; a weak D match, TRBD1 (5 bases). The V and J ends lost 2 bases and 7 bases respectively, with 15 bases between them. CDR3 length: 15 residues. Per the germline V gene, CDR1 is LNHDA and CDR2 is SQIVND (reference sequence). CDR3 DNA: TGTGCCAGTAGTATACTCTGGGGCGTGGGGAATGAGCAGTTCTTC. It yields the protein CASSILWGVGNEQFF.

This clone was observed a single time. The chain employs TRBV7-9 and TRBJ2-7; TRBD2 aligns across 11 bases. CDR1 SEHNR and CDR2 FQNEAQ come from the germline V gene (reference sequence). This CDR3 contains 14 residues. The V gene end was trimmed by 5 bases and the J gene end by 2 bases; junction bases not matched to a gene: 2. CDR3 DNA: TGTGCCAGCAGCAGTAGCGGGAGGGCCTACGAGCAGTACTTC. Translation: CASSSSGRAYEQYF.

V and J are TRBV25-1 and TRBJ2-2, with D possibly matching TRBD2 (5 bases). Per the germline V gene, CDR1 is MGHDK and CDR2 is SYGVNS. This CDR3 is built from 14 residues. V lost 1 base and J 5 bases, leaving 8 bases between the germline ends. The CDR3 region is CASSESRGTGELFF. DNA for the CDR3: TGTGCCAGCAGTGAATCGAGAGGGACCGGGGAGCTGTTTTTT.

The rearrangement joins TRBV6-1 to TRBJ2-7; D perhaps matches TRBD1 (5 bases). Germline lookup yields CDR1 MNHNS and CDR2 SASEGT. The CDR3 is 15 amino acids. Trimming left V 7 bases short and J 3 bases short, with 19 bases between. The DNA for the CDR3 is TGTGCCAGCACCGATCCCAGGGTGGCACGCTACGAGCAGTACTTC. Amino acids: CASTDPRVARYEQYF.

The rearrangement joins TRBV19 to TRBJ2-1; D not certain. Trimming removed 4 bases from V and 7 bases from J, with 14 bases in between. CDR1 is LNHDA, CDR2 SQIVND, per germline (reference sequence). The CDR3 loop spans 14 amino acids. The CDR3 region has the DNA TGTGCCAGTAGTACTTGGAGTATTGGGAATGAGCAGTTCTTC. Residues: CASSTWSIGNEQFF.

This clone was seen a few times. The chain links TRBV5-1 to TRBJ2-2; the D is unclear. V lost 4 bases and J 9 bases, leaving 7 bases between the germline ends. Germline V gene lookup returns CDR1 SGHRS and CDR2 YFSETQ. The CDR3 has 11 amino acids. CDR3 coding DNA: TGCGCCAGCAGCCTGAGGAGGGAGCTGTTTTTT. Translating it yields CASSLRRELFF.

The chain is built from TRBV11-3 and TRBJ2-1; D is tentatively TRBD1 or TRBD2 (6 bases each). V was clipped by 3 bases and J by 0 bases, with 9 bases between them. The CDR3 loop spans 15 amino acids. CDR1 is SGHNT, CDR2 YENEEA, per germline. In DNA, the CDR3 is TGTGCCAGCAGCTTCAGGGGACTCTCCTACAATGAGCAGTTCTTC. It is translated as CASSFRGLSYNEQFF.